This paragraph covers one T cell receptor beta chain sequence. What it binds is not known. The data were taken from a study of post-analysis software for immune sequencing data. The study, taken as a whole, reports: Five or six TRBV segments, TRBV5-6, TRBV5-1 and TRBV20-1 among them, were found more frequent in patients than controls. Normalized Chao1 diversity was significantly reduced in patients versus controls. Strong co-clustering by F measure linked samples that shared a preparation batch.

TCR beta libraries were prepared from cDNA with unique molecular identifiers. MiXCR was run by TCRdb on the PCR reads, yielding one entry per CDR3 protein. The sample lists around 400,000 distinct CDR3 sequences, around a third occurring once. Trimming took off 3 bases at V and 1 base at J, with 16 bases between the two ends. The CDR3 covers 16 residues. Germline V CDR1 and CDR2: KGHSH, LQKENI. Sequencing input: blood. The V gene is TRBV18, the J gene TRBJ2-7; tentatively, D is TRBD1 (6 bases). The TCR originated in a girl aged 10 to 17 with multiple sclerosis. CDR3: CASSPPRTAISYEQYF. CDR3 coding DNA: TGTGCCAGCTCACCGCCCCGGACAGCAATTTCCTACGAGCAGTACTTC. The whole variable domain, filled in from reference TRBV18 and TRBJ2-7, reads NAGVMQNPRHLVRRRGQEARLRCSPMKGHSHVYWYRQLPEEGLKFMVYLQKENIIDESGMPKERFSAEFPKEGPSILRIQQVVRGDSAAYFCASSPPRTAISYEQYFGPGTRLTVT.